Below are 9 T cell receptor beta chains sequenced from a single sample in a study of blood T cell repertoires in COVID-19. Clones were read by immunoSEQ multiplex PCR, and TCRdb kept only the in-frame ones, dropping some. The repertoire holds about 190,000 clones, with more than 65% as singletons. The specimen was PBMCs or T cells enriched from blood (not recorded which). The receptors derive from a woman between 45 and 65 years old with acute COVID-19.

The V and J genes are TRBV6-6 and TRBJ1-5; D is unresolved. CDR3 length: 15 amino acids. Trimming removed 5 bases at V and 0 bases at J, with 11 bases between. Per germline, CDR1 MNHNY and CDR2 SVGAGI (reference sequence). The CDR3 nucleotides read TGTGCCAGCAGTCCCGGTCCCACTAGCAATCAGCCCCAGCATTTT. This encodes CASSPGPTSNQPQHF.

This chain joins TRBV4-1 and TRBJ2-3, with D perhaps matching TRBD2 (7 bases). Germline loops: CDR1 MGHRA, CDR2 YSYEKL. V shed 2 bases and J shed 2 bases, with 14 bases lying between them. The CDR3 is made up of 16 amino acids. CDR3 DNA sequence: TGCGCCAGCAGCCAATTCGAGGGGGGGAACACAGATACGCAGTATTTT. It translates to CASSQFEGGNTDTQYF.

The V call is TRBV15, the J call TRBJ1-1, with D perhaps TRBD1 (5 bases). The germline CDR1 and CDR2 sequences are LNHNV and YYDKDF (reference sequence). With 0 bases removed from V and 7 bases from J, the gap between germline ends came to 12 bases. The CDR3 covers 14 residues. In DNA form, the CDR3 reads TGTGCCACCAGCAGAGAGATATCAGGGTTTGAAGCTTTCTTT. It is translated as CATSREISGFEAFF.

This clone was detected only a few times. The chain has TRBV3-1 (or the pseudogene TRBV3-2) and TRBJ1-5; D not resolved. Trimming removed 1 base at V and 2 bases at J, with 12 bases between. Germline V gene data show CDR1 as LGHDT and CDR2 as YNNKEL (reference sequence). The CDR3 extends over 16 amino acids. The CDR3 loop reads CASSQGIGIRNQPQHF. CDR3 coding DNA: TGTGCCAGCAGCCAAGGAATCGGGATTCGCAATCAGCCCCAGCATTTT.

This clone has a handful of counts. The V gene is TRBV28, the J gene TRBJ1-5; D is unresolved. CDR3 length: 17 amino acids. The germline gives CDR1 MDHEN, CDR2 SYDVKM. Between the trimmed V and J ends, which lost 4 bases and 5 bases, there was a span of 21 bases. The CDR3 here is CASSSPSQPGRDQPQHF. Written as DNA, the CDR3 is TGTGCCAGCAGTTCCCCCTCCCAACCAGGTCGAGATCAGCCCCAGCATTTT.

This clone was found once. This chain links TRBV7-2 with TRBJ1-1; possibly TRBD1 for D (6 bases). The CDR3 length is 15 residues. Germline lookup yields CDR1 SGHTA and CDR2 FQGNSA. The V end was cut by 3 bases, the J end by 3 bases, with 14 bases between. The CDR3 coding sequence is TGTGCCAGCAGCTTCAGGGGTCGCCTCGACACTGAAGCTTTCTTT. Translation: CASSFRGRLDTEAFF.

The V call is TRBV19, the J call TRBJ2-6, with D possibly being TRBD2 (6 bases). Trimming stripped 8 bases from V and 4 bases from J, with 15 bases between. CDR3 length: 15 amino acids. The germline V gene encodes CDR1 LNHDA and CDR2 SQIVND (reference sequence). The chain's CDR3 is CASEWAGSGANVLTF. The DNA for the CDR3 is TGTGCCAGTGAGTGGGCGGGATCAGGGGCCAACGTCCTGACTTTC. Based on the CDR3 plus reference TRBV19 and TRBJ2-6, the full variable domain is DGGITQSPKYLFRKEGQNVTLSCEQNLNHDAMYWYRQDPGQGLRLIYYSQIVNDFQKGDIAEGYSVSREKKESFPLTVTSAQKNPTAFYLCASEWAGSGANVLTFGAGSRLTVL.

This CDR3 reads CASSLALSNSYEQYV. CDR3 coding DNA: TGTGCCAGCAGCTTAGCGCTCAGTAACTCCTACGAGCAGTACGTC. J is TRBJ2-7 and V is TRBV7-2, with D unresolved. The germline CDR1 and CDR2 sequences are SGHTA and FQGNSA. The CDR3 spans 15 residues. V dropped 0 bases and J dropped 0 bases, with 9 bases sitting between them.

This chain uses TRBV4-1 with TRBJ1-5; TRBD1 might be the D (5 bases). The CDR3 covers 15 residues. CDR1 is MGHRA, CDR2 YSYEKL, per germline. V lost 1 base and J 0 bases, leaving 7 bases between the germline ends. CDR3 region: CASSQARDSNQPQHF. The DNA for the CDR3 is TGCGCCAGCAGCCAAGCCAGGGATAGCAATCAGCCCCAGCATTTT.